These 21 T cell receptor beta chains were all obtained from the same sample, sequenced in a study of blood T cell repertoires in COVID-19. Using immunoSEQ multiplex PCR, the repertoire was profiled, and TCRdb retains in-frame clones only, with some absent. The sample lists around 160,000 clones; more than 85% were seen once. Sequences were obtained from peripheral blood. The receptors stem from a woman between 55 and 75 years old with COVID-19, enrolled during active disease.

The chain links TRBV18 to TRBJ2-3, with a tentative D call TRBD1 (6 bases). Trimming took 3 bases from V and 4 from J, leaving 8 bases between them. The CDR3 is 13 residues long. Germline CDR1 reads KGHSH; CDR2 reads LQKENI. CDR3 DNA sequence: TGTGCCAGCTCACCGGACAGATCAGATACGCAGTATTTT. Residues: CASSPDRSDTQYF. Combining the CDR3 with reference TRBV18 and TRBJ2-3 gives the whole variable domain NAGVMQNPRHLVRRRGQEARLRCSPMKGHSHVYWYRQLPEEGLKFMVYLQKENIIDESGMPKERFSAEFPKEGPSILRIQQVVRGDSAAYFCASSPDRSDTQYFGPGTRLTVL.

The chain employs TRBV19 and TRBJ1-5, with 8 bases identical to TRBD1. CDR3 length: 14 residues. V shed 6 bases and J 5 bases; nucleotides not matched to a gene: 6. Germline assignment: CDR1 LNHDA and CDR2 SQIVND (reference sequence). CDR3 amino acids: CASSAQGAHQPQHF. CDR3 DNA sequence: TGTGCCAGTAGCGCCCAGGGGGCTCATCAGCCCCAGCATTTT.

This rearrangement joins TRBV6-6 to TRBJ1-5, with 10 bases that match TRBD1. Germline lookup yields CDR1 MNHNY and CDR2 SVGAGI (reference sequence). This CDR3 has 20 amino acids. V shed 6 bases, J shed 0 bases, and the junction held 17 bases outside the gene matches. The CDR3 nucleotides read TGTGCCAGCAGCCGTACTCGGACAGGGGGTCGTGGAGATAGCAATCAGCCCCAGCATTTT. Protein: CASSRTRTGGRGDSNQPQHF.

The rearrangement links TRBV5-1 to TRBJ1-2, with a possible D match to TRBD1 (5 bases). From germline, CDR1 is SGHRS and CDR2 YFSETQ. The germline V and J ends were trimmed by 0 bases and 6 bases, with 15 bases remaining between them. CDR3 length equals 15 residues. In nucleotides, the CDR3 is TGCGCCAGCAGCTTGGGAGGCAGGGATTTGGATGGCTACACCTTC. Translating gives CASSLGGRDLDGYTF.

This CDR3 reads CATSEERRNPYNEQFF. In DNA, the CDR3 is TGTGCCACCAGCGAGGAACGGAGGAATCCTTACAATGAGCAGTTCTTC. V is TRBV15 and J is TRBJ2-1, with D perhaps matching TRBD2 (5 bases). V lost 5 bases, J lost 4 bases, and 18 bases lay in between. Germline V lookup: CDR1 LNHNV, CDR2 YYDKDF (reference sequence). The CDR3 is 16 residues long.

The chain couples TRBV6-5 to TRBJ1-1; maybe TRBD1 (6 bases). The CDR3 runs 15 residues. Deletions cut 0 bases from V and 4 bases from J, with 12 bases between. Per the germline V gene, CDR1 is MNHEY and CDR2 is SVGAGI. CDR3: CASSYSQGLGTEAFF. CDR3 in DNA: TGTGCCAGCAGTTACTCTCAGGGGCTGGGCACTGAAGCTTTCTTT.

V usage is TRBV7-2 and J usage is TRBJ1-1, with TRBD1 matching 11 bases. V was clipped by 5 bases and J by 5 bases; unmatched bases: 10. The CDR3 sequence is 16 residues long. Germline loops: CDR1 SGHTA, CDR2 FQGNSA. CDR3 residues: CASSLTGTGGGTEAFF. CDR3 bases: TGTGCCAGCAGCCTTACCGGGACAGGGGGTGGGACTGAAGCTTTCTTT.

The CDR3 here is CASSFMTSGAYYEQYF. The CDR3 bases are TGCGCCAGCAGCTTTATGACTAGCGGGGCATACTACGAGCAGTACTTC. The chain employs TRBV5-1 and TRBJ2-7; 11 positions agree with TRBD2. This CDR3 is built from 16 residues. After removal of 2 bases from V and 3 bases from J, the junction contained 7 bases not matched to a gene. Germline assignment: CDR1 SGHRS and CDR2 YFSETQ. Full variable domain (outside the CDR3, taken from reference TRBV5-1 and TRBJ2-7): KAGVTQTPRYLIKTRGQQVTLSCSPISGHRSVSWYQQTPGQGLQFLFEYFSETQRNKGNFPGRFSGRQFSNSRSEMNVSTLELGDSALYLCASSFMTSGAYYEQYFGPGTRLTVT.

This clone was found once. CDR3 sequence reads: CASSSGLARKSDTQYF. The CDR3 DNA is TGTGCCAGCAGCTCCGGACTAGCTAGGAAGTCAGATACGCAGTATTTT. The rearrangement links TRBV7-3 to TRBJ2-3, with 8 bases that match TRBD2. The CDR3 is 16 residues long. V shed 4 bases and J 4 bases; nucleotides not matched to a gene: 10. CDR1 and CDR2 from the germline V gene are SGHTA and FQGTGA. Combining the CDR3 with reference TRBV7-3 and TRBJ2-3 gives the whole variable domain GAGVSQTPSNKVTEKGKYVELRCDPISGHTALYWYRQSLGQGPEFLIYFQGTGAADDSGLPNDRFFAVRPEGSVSTLKIQRTERGDSAVYLCASSSGLARKSDTQYFGPGTRLTVL.

This clone was detected only a few times. V gene TRBV15 combines with J gene TRBJ1-3; D unresolved. There are 15 residues in the CDR3. CDR1 and CDR2 (germline): LNHNV, YYDKDF (reference sequence). V was pared by 1 base and J by 1 base, with 8 bases between. Here the CDR3 reads CATSRVRQSGNTIYF. CDR3 bases: TGTGCCACCAGCAGAGTGAGGCAGTCTGGAAACACCATATATTTT.

The chain has TRBV12-3 or TRBV12-4 and TRBJ2-7; the D is unclear. V was trimmed by 6 bases and J by 2 bases, leaving 5 bases between them. This CDR3 has 11 residues. CDR3 sequence: CASRGPYEQYF. CDR3 sequence (DNA): TGTGCCAGCAGGGGCCCCTACGAGCAGTACTTC.

This clone is a singleton in its sample. V and J are TRBV7-7 and TRBJ1-6; tentatively, D is TRBD1 (5 bases). CDR1 SSHAT and CDR2 FNYEAQ come from the germline V gene (reference sequence). V dropped 8 bases and J dropped 4 bases, with 9 bases sitting between them. The CDR3 runs 13 residues. The DNA for the CDR3 is TGTGCCAGCGTGACAGAGTATAATTCACCCCTCCACTTT. It yields the protein CASVTEYNSPLHF.

V and J are TRBV3-1 (or the pseudogene TRBV3-2) and TRBJ2-5, with 10 bases aligning to TRBD1. V was pared by 6 bases and J by 2 bases, with 6 bases of the junction left unmatched. CDR1 and CDR2 from the germline V gene are LGHDT and YNNKEL (reference sequence). This CDR3 has 15 amino acids. The CDR3 loop reads CASRTQGQGQETQYF. CDR3 in DNA: TGTGCCAGCAGGACGCAGGGACAGGGGCAAGAGACCCAGTACTTC.

This clone was recorded once. This chain joins TRBV15 and TRBJ2-2, with D maybe TRBD2 (5 bases). The CDR3 runs 13 residues. V lost 6 bases, J lost 2 bases, and 7 bases lay in between. CDR1 LNHNV and CDR2 YYDKDF come from the germline V gene (reference sequence). The CDR3 loop is CATRSGNTGELFF. As DNA, the CDR3 is TGTGCCACCAGGAGCGGAAACACCGGGGAGCTGTTTTTT.

The chain is built from TRBV19 and TRBJ1-2; D is perhaps TRBD1 (5 bases). V was shortened by 1 base and J by 6 bases, with 12 bases between the two germline ends. CDR3 length equals 14 residues. CDR1 LNHDA and CDR2 SQIVND come from the germline V gene (reference sequence). CDR3 sequence (DNA): TGTGCCAGTAGTATAGGGTCACAGGCGCATGGCTACACCTTC. It is translated as CASSIGSQAHGYTF.

The chain is built from TRBV19 and TRBJ1-5; 8 bases are a match to TRBD1. Trimming at V came to 5 bases and at J to 3 bases, leaving 6 bases not matched to a gene. CDR3 length: 15 residues. Germline CDR1 reads LNHDA; CDR2 reads SQIVND (reference sequence). This chain's CDR3 is CASSFLDRANQPQHF. DNA of the CDR3: TGTGCCAGTAGTTTTTTGGACAGGGCCAATCAGCCCCAGCATTTT.

DNA of the CDR3: TGTGCCAGTAGTTTGATGAGAGATATCAACTATGGCTACACCTTC. Its protein is CASSLMRDINYGYTF. The rearrangement joins TRBV19 to TRBJ1-2, with unresolved D. This CDR3 has 15 residues. V lost 5 bases and J 2 bases, leaving 15 bases between the germline ends. Germline CDR1 and CDR2: LNHDA and SQIVND (reference sequence). Full variable domain (remainder filled in from reference TRBV19 and TRBJ1-2): DGGITQSPKYLFRKEGQNVTLSCEQNLNHDAMYWYRQDPGQGLRLIYYSQIVNDFQKGDIAEGYSVSREKKESFPLTVTSAQKNPTAFYLCASSLMRDINYGYTFGSGTRLTVV.

This chain joins TRBV19 and TRBJ2-2; no definite D call. The CDR3 is 14 amino acids. Trimming took 2 bases from V and 4 from J, leaving 8 bases between them. CDR1 and CDR2 from the germline V gene are LNHDA and SQIVND (reference sequence). In nucleotides, the CDR3 is TGTGCCAGTAGTATACAACAGCCCACCGGGGAGCTGTTTTTT. Its translation is CASSIQQPTGELFF. Full variable domain (remainder filled in from reference TRBV19 and TRBJ2-2): DGGITQSPKYLFRKEGQNVTLSCEQNLNHDAMYWYRQDPGQGLRLIYYSQIVNDFQKGDIAEGYSVSREKKESFPLTVTSAQKNPTAFYLCASSIQQPTGELFFGEGSRLTVL.

This rearrangement joins TRBV20-1 to TRBJ1-6; D might be TRBD1 (5 bases). V was trimmed by 3 bases and J by 6 bases, leaving 18 bases between them. This CDR3 region has 16 residues. From germline, CDR1 is DFQATT and CDR2 SNEGSKA (reference sequence). The CDR3 DNA reads TGCAGTGCTAGTAACCGTGGGGGGGGACCTAATTCACCCCTCCACTTT. Its protein is CSASNRGGGPNSPLHF.

The rearrangement uses TRBV15 and TRBJ1-6; tentative D call: TRBD1 (6 bases). V lost 0 bases and J lost 13, with 16 bases in between. This CDR3 is 15 amino acids long. Germline-derived CDR1 and CDR2 are LNHNV and YYDKDF (reference sequence). The CDR3 nucleotides read TGTGCCACCAGCAGAGAAAGGTACAGGGAATCTCCCCTCCACTTT. Translation: CATSRERYRESPLHF. The variable domain in full, completed from reference TRBV15 and TRBJ1-6, reads DAMVIQNPRYQVTQFGKPVTLSCSQTLNHNVMYWYQQKSSQAPKLLFHYYDKDFNNEADTPDNFQSRRPNTSFCFLDIRSPGLGDTAMYLCATSRERYRESPLHFGNGTRLTVT.

The chain links TRBV7-2 to TRBJ1-5, with 10 nucleotides matching TRBD1. The J segment lost 9 bases and the V segment lost 1 base, leaving 3 bases of the junction unmatched. The germline V gene has CDR1 SGHTA and CDR2 FQGNSA. The CDR3 length is 14 residues. This CDR3 reads CASSLGDRGRPQHF. CDR3 sequence (DNA): TGTGCCAGCAGCTTAGGGGACAGGGGTCGGCCCCAGCATTTT.